This TCR beta chain comes out of a study of OX40 agonist ivuxolimab in advanced cancers. Regarding the complete study: Ivuxolimab was an agonistic, fully human IgG2 monoclonal antibody directed against OX40 (CD134), a costimulatory receptor. Intravenous ivuxolimab was administered to patients every 2 weeks at six dose levels: 0.01, 0.1, 0.3, 1.5, 3 and 10 mg/kg. Of the roughly 52 dose-escalation patients, hepatocellular carcinoma was present in 19, melanoma in roughly 15, renal cell carcinoma in 9 and head and neck cancer in 9. In the dose-escalation cohort, 82.7% of patients were male, and the mean age was roughly 60 years with a range of roughly 23 to 79. Patients were allowed to have had prior anti-PD-1, anti-PD-L1 or anti-CTLA-4 therapy, and 40% to 45% of the dose-escalation patients had been treated with checkpoint inhibitors. Partial responses occurred in three dose-escalation patients: two with cutaneous melanoma and one with hepatocellular carcinoma. Peripheral TCRbeta sequencing aimed to test whether ivuxolimab altered TCR sequence diversity and caused clonal T-cell expansion. The monotherapy dose-escalation portion (N ≈ 55 patients) of the phase I ivuxolimab trial is reported in the paper.

Genomic DNA was extracted from sorted cells for sequencing of the TCRbeta CDR3 region. TCRbeta CDR3 regions were sequenced using the immunoSEQ Assay. Imported from immuneACCESS, the table was reduced by TCRdb to in-frame sequences with V and J called. These copies leave out some clones; in studies compared against another copy, an unresolved V gene accounts for under half, and the cause of the remainder is not known. The table for this sample lists about 99,000 clones; 95% to 96% of them were counted only once. The ten most abundant clones make up roughly 2.1% of the sample. Here V drops 6 bases and J drops 2 bases, and the junction holds 7 bases not matched to any gene. The CDR3 starts with the cysteine, ends with the phenylalanine, and has 16 residues. Only the CDR3 region is kept as DNA, spanning 48 bases read in frame from base 1. CDR1 SGHAT and CDR2 FQNNGV are derived from the germline V gene.

What the research found in general, with its limitations: After ivuxolimab, more expanded clones were found on average in CD8+ T cells than in CD4+ T cells. At doses of 0.1 to 3.0 mg/kg, clonal expansion of both CD4+ and CD8+ T cells in blood was seen between baseline and week 6. Which antigens the clonally expanded peripheral T cells were specific for was not determined. Low levels of normalized T-cell clonal expansion were also seen in some patients who did not respond. Partial responders in the 0.1-3.0 mg/kg groups had among the lowest normalized peripheral clonal expansion, especially among CD8+ T cells.

Patients with autoimmune disease history or receiving systemic immunosuppression were excluded from the trial. Peripheral blood for TCR sequencing was collected from all dose cohorts at baseline, on cycle 4 day 1, and on cycle 7 day 1. Samples came from an open-label, multicenter, first-in-human phase I dose-escalation trial of ivuxolimab. Adults with locally advanced or metastatic head and neck squamous cell, hepatocellular, melanoma or renal cell carcinoma were enrolled in the trial. Before TCR sequencing, CD4+ T cells and CD8+ T cells were sorted from peripheral blood as separate populations. Worth noting for this clone: The target of this receptor is not known. Per-base qualities were not stored, and no clone one base away is much larger.

Sequenced material: CD4+ or CD8+ T cells sorted from blood, taken in a trial of the OX40 agonist ivuxolimab. The chain couples TRBV11-2 to TRBJ2-3, and 11 bases in between align with TRBD2. The receptor's source is an adult with an advanced solid tumor such as melanoma, head and neck, liver or kidney cancer. This receptor has the CDR3 CASRSKLAGDTDTQYF. The nucleotide sequence is given as TGTGCCAGCAGATCAAAACTAGCGGGGGACACAGATACGCAGTATTTT.